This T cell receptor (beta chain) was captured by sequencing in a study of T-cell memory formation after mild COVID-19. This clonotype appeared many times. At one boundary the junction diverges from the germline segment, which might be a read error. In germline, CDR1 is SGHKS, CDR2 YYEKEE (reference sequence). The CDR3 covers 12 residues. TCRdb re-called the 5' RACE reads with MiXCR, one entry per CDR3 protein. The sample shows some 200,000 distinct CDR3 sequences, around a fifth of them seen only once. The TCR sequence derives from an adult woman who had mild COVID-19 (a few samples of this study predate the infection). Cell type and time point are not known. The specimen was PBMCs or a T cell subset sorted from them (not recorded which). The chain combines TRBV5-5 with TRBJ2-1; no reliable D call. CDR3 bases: TGTGCCAGCACCTTGAAGGGAAACGAGCAGTTCTTC. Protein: CASTLKGNEQFF.